The clone carrying this T cell receptor beta chain was counted only a few times. Its specificity is unknown. Other nucleotide sequences from this sample produce the same CDR3. The data were obtained in a study of beta chain features in type 1 diabetes. General study findings and limits: Researchers report that Type 1 diabetes patients had moderately but significantly shorter TCRB CDR3s across all four CD4+ subsets.

Sequenced material consisted of expressed TCRB transcripts (all of the isolated RNA was reverse transcribed). The method was immunoSEQ multiplex PCR; TCRdb's version includes in-frame clones alone and lacks a portion of them. The profile shows 250,000 to 350,000 clones, roughly 13% of them singletons. Trimming shortened V by 3 bases and J by 7 bases, and 10 bases separated the two germline ends. Looked up from germline, CDR1 is LNHDA and CDR2 is SQIVND (reference sequence). The CDR3 has 13 residues. Sequencing used naive CD4+ T cells from blood. The gene calls are TRBV19 and TRBJ1-5; D unresolved. This TCR derives from a man younger than 45 with type 1 diabetes. In nucleotides, the CDR3 is TGTGCCAGTAGTATCCGGGGTCGGCAGCCCCAGCATTTT. This encodes CASSIRGRQPQHF.